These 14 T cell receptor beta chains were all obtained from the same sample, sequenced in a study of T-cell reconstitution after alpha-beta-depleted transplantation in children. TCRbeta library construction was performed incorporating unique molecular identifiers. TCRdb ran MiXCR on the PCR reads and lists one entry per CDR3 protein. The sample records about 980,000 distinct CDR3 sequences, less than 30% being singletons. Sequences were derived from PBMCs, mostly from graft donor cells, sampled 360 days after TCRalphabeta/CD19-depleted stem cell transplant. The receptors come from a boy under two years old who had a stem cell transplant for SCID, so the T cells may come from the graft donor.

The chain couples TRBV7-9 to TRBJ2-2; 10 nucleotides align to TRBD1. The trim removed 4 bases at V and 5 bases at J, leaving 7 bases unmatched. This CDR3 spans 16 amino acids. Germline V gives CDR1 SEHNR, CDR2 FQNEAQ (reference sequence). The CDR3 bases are TGTGCCAGCAGCTCCGCCGGGACAGGGGATACCGGGGAGCTGTTTTTT. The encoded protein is CASSSAGTGDTGELFF.

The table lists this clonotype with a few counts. The CDR3 region is CASSLYIGGLYEQYF. The CDR3 coding sequence is TGTGCCAGCAGTTTATATATCGGGGGCCTCTACGAGCAGTACTTC. The J gene is TRBJ2-7, the V gene TRBV27; D is tentatively TRBD1 or TRBD2 (6 bases each). This CDR3 contains 15 residues. The V gene lost 1 base and the J gene lost 3 bases, with 13 bases spanning the gap. Germline CDR1 is MNHEY and CDR2 is SMNVEV (reference sequence).

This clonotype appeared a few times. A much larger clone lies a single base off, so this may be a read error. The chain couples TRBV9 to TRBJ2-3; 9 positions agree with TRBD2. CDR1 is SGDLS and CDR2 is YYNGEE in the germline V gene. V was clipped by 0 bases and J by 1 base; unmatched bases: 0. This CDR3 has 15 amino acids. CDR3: CASSVGLAGTDTQYF. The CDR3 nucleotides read TGTGCCAGCAGCGTAGGACTAGCGGGCACAGATACGCAGTATTTT.

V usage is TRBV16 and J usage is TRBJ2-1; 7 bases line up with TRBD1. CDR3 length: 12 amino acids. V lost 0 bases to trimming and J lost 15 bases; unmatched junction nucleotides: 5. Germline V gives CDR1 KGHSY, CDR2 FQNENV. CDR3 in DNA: TGTGCCAGCAGCCAATCGTCCAGGGGGTTGTTCTTC. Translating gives CASSQSSRGLFF. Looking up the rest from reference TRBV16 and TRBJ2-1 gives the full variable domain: GEEVAQTPKHLVRGEGQKAKLYCAPIKGHSYVFWYQQVLKNEFKFLISFQNENVFDETGMPKERFSAKCLPNSPCSLEIQATKLEDSAVYFCASSQSSRGLFFGPGTRLTVL.

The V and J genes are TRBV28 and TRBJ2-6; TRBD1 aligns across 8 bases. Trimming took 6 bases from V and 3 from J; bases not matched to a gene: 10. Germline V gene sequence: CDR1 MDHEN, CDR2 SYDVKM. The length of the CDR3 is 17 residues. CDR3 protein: CASSLRGQGFGANVLTF. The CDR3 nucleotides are TGTGCCAGCAGCCTACGAGGACAGGGTTTTGGGGCCAACGTCCTGACTTTC.

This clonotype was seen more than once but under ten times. CDR3 DNA: TGCGCCAGCAGTTTTCCCGACAGGGAGCCCTACAATGAGCAGTTCTTC. This gives the protein CASSFPDREPYNEQFF. This chain joins TRBV5-1 and TRBJ2-1; 7 nucleotides agree with TRBD1. The CDR3 is 16 amino acids. After removal of 5 bases from V and 2 bases from J, the junction contained 10 bases not matched to a gene. The germline CDR1 and CDR2 sequences are SGHRS and YFSETQ.

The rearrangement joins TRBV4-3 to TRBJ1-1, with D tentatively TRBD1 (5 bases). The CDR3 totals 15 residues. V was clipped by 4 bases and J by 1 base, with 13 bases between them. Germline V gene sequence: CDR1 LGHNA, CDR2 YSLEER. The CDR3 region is CASSRVGHENTEAFF. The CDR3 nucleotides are TGCGCCAGCAGCCGAGTAGGACATGAGAACACTGAAGCTTTCTTT.

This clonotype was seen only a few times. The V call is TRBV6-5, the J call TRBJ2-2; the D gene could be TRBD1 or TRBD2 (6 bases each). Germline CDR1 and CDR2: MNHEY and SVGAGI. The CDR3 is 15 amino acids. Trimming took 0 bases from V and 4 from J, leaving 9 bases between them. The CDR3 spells CASSYSRGATGELFF. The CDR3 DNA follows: TGTGCCAGCAGTTACTCGAGGGGGGCCACCGGGGAGCTGTTTTTT.

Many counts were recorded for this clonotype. The CDR3 DNA sequence: TGTGCCAGCAAGCGGGCCAGCAGGGCTTGGGACACTGAAGCTTTCTTT. Translating gives CASKRASRAWDTEAFF. The chain carries TRBV6-1 and TRBJ1-1; D is perhaps TRBD1 (5 bases). Trimming removed 7 bases at V and 3 bases at J, with 21 bases between. Germline assignment: CDR1 MNHNS and CDR2 SASEGT. The CDR3 runs 16 residues.

The CDR3, as DNA: TGTGCCATCAGCGGGACAGGGCCGGCTTTCTTT. The encoded protein is CAISGTGPAFF. The genes are TRBV10-3 and TRBJ1-1; TRBD1 aligns across 9 bases. The CDR3 extends over 11 amino acids. Trimming removed 6 bases from V and 11 bases from J; junction bases left unmatched: 4. Germline values: CDR1 ENHRY, CDR2 SYGVKD.

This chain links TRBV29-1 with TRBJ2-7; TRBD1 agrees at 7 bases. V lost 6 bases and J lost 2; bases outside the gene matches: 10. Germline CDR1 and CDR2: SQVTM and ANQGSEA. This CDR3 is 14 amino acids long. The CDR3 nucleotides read TGCAGCGTCGGAGAGGACAGGCCCCCCTACGAGCAGTACTTC. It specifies CSVGEDRPPYEQYF.

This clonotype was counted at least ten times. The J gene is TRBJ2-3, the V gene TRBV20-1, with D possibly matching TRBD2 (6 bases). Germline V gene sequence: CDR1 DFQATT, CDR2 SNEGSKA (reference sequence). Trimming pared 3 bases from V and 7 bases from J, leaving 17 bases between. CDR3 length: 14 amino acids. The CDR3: CSARGLDLGYTQYF. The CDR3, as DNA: TGCAGTGCTAGGGGACTGGACTTAGGGTATACGCAGTATTTT.

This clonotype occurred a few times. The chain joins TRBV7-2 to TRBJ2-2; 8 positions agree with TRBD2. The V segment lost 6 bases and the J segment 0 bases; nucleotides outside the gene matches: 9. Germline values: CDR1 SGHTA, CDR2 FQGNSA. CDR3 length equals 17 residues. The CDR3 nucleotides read TGTGCCAGCAGTTCAGGGGAGCGGGGGCCGAACACCGGGGAGCTGTTTTTT. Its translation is CASSSGERGPNTGELFF.

Here the CDR3 DNA reads TGTGCCAGCTCACCACGTAAGAACAATGAGCAGTTCTTC. This encodes CASSPRKNNEQFF. This chain connects TRBV18 to TRBJ2-1; D remains unclear. Trimming cost V 1 base and J 5 bases, with 6 bases left between them. CDR1 is KGHSH and CDR2 is LQKENI in the germline V gene. The CDR3 is 13 amino acids.